This is a list of T cell receptor beta chains from one sample in a study of shared clonotypes between healthy human individuals. Some clones are missing from TCRdb's copy, which holds only in-frame ones; the method was immunoSEQ multiplex PCR. The table records more than 500,000 clones, 85% to 95% of them present only once. The sequenced material came from naive CD8+ T cells sorted from blood. Receptors originate from a woman aged 25 to 39 in good health. The CDR3 runs from the conserved cysteine through the conserved F or W. D genes are given only for firm matches. A row's size may be missing; if present it is once, few, many or a size class.

D | J | size | V | DNA | CDR3
NA | TRBJ2-1 | NA | TRBV2 | TGTGCCAGCAGTGATGGGTACAATGAGCAGTTCTTC | CASSDGYNEQFF
TRBD2 | TRBJ2-7 | NA | TRBV2 | TGTGCCAGCAGCTCTTCTAGCGGGAGTTACGAGCAGTACTTC | CASSSSSGSYEQYF
TRBD1 | TRBJ1-1 | NA | TRBV19 | TGTGCCAGTAGCAATAGACAGGGAGTAGGCACTGAAGCTTTCTTT | CASSNRQGVGTEAFF
NA | TRBJ2-2 | NA | TRBV27 | TGTGCCAGCAGTTTGCTAGCGCTCGCGAACACCGGGGAGCTGTTTTTT | CASSLLALANTGELFF
TRBD2 | TRBJ2-1 | NA | TRBV5-1 | TGCGCCAGTTCAGCGGGAGCTAATTACAATGAGCAGTTCTTC | CASSAGANYNEQFF
NA | TRBJ1-5 | NA | TRBV28 | TGTGCCAGCAGTTTATGGGCCGGGGCCAGGGCCCAGCATTTT | CASSLWAGARAQHF
TRBD1 | TRBJ1-2 | once | TRBV27 | TGTGCCAGCAGTTTCCAGGGGGGTAACTATGGCTACACCTTC | CASSFQGGNYGYTF
NA | TRBJ2-1 | NA | TRBV9 | TGTGCCAGCAGCCCCCGAAGTGGCTATCTTACACCCAACAATGAGCAGTTCTTC | CASSPRSGYLTPNNEQFF
NA | TRBJ2-1 | NA | TRBV27 | TGTGCCAGCAGTTCCGACAGGAGCTACAATGAGCAGTTCTTC | CASSSDRSYNEQFF
NA | TRBJ1-5 | NA | TRBV19 | TGTGCCAGTAGTATTGGGCAGGTCGGCAATCAGCCCCAGCATTTT | CASSIGQVGNQPQHF
TRBD1 | TRBJ2-7 | NA | TRBV13 | TGTGCCAGCAGCGGGACAGGGGCGGACCACTACGAGCAGTACTTC | CASSGTGADHYEQYF
NA | TRBJ2-7 | NA | TRBV7-8 | TGTGCCAGCAGCGCACGGACAGCCTACGAGCAGTACTTC | CASSARTAYEQYF
NA | TRBJ1-1 | NA | TRBV5-5 | TGTGCCAGCAGCTTGGACGTCTTCACTGAAGCTTTCTTT | CASSLDVFTEAFF
NA | TRBJ1-2 | NA | TRBV13 | TGTGCCAGCAGCGCCCGGTTAGCTAACTATGGCTACACCTTC | CASSARLANYGYTF
NA | TRBJ2-1 | NA | TRBV11-2 | TGTGCCAGCAGCTTAGCACCATACAATGAGCAGTTCTTC | CASSLAPYNEQFF
TRBD2 | TRBJ2-7 | NA | TRBV6-6 | TGTGCCAGCAGACCCACTAGCGGGACTTCCTACGAGCAGTACTTC | CASRPTSGTSYEQYF
NA | TRBJ2-7 | once | TRBV11-1 | TGTGCCAGCAGCTTAGTCGAGGACTACGAGCAGTACTTC | CASSLVEDYEQYF
NA | TRBJ1-1 | NA | TRBV5-1 | TGCGCCAGCAGCTTAGACCGGGGGAGGATGACTGAAGCTTTCTTT | CASSLDRGRMTEAFF
NA | TRBJ2-1 | once | TRBV15 | TGTGCCACCAGCAGAGCTCGGGATTTATCTTTCTTC | CATSRARDLSFF
NA | TRBJ1-5 | once | TRBV6-1 | TGTGCCAGCAGTGATAGAGGACACTATAGCAATCAGCCCCAGCATTTT | CASSDRGHYSNQPQHF
NA | TRBJ2-7 | NA | TRBV7-9 | TGTGCCAGCAGTGCGGGGGCTGGGGAGCAGTACTTC | CASSAGAGEQYF
TRBD1 | TRBJ1-5 | NA | TRBV27 | TGTGCCAGCAGTTTAAGGGCAGGGGGCGGCCAGCCCCAGCATTTT | CASSLRAGGGQPQHF